These 26 T cell receptor beta chains originate from one sample sequenced in a study of CXCR3-negative and CXCR3-positive naive CD8 T cells. Findings and limits, study-wide: Greater hydrophobicity was found in TRB CDR3s of CXCR3-positive naive cells than of CXCR3-negative naive cells.

For these TCRs, the target antigens are not known. The authors made the TRB cDNA libraries by 5' RACE using UMI labels. TCRdb re-called the 5' RACE reads and shows each CDR3 protein once, DNA omitted. The sample holds roughly 100,000 distinct CDR3 sequences. The sequencing sample was made of naive CXCR3+ CD8+ T cells from blood. As to subset: CD45RO-CCR7+CD27+CD95- naive CD8+ T cells expressing CXCR3 (TNR3+). These receptors were collected from a human donor in good health. Some clones in this sample may be carry-over from other donors' samples.

V is TRBV29-1 and J is TRBJ2-3. Germline V lookup: CDR1 SQVTM, CDR2 ANQGSEA. This CDR3 region has 14 residues. The CDR3 sequence: CSVEESVDTDTQYF.

The chain is built from TRBV7-3 and TRBJ2-1; no DNA is available, so the TRBD2 call from TCRdb remains unchecked. Germline V CDR1 and CDR2: SGHTA, FQGTGA. The CDR3 has 14 amino acids. This CDR3 is CASSLGGNNNEQFF.

The V gene is TRBV7-9, the J gene TRBJ2-7. Germline CDR1 and CDR2: SEHNR and FQNEAQ (reference sequence). The CDR3 has 13 residues. The CDR3 region is CASSLAASYEQYF.

The chain recombines TRBV7-9 with TRBJ2-3; with no DNA, the TCRdb D assignment of TRBD1 cannot be verified. The germline gives CDR1 SEHNR, CDR2 FQNEAQ (reference sequence). The CDR3 runs to 13 residues. The CDR3 region is CASSQLQGGLSYF.

The rearrangement links TRBV7-9 to TRBJ2-7; TCRdb returns TRBD1, unconfirmable since there is no DNA. The CDR3 length is 13 residues. Per the germline V gene, CDR1 is SEHNR and CDR2 is FQNEAQ (reference sequence). The CDR3 loop reads CASSFPAAGEQYF. Together with reference TRBV7-9 and TRBJ2-7, the CDR3 gives the full variable domain: DTGVSQNPRHKITKRGQNVTFRCDPISEHNRLYWYRQTLGQGPEFLTYFQNEAQLEKSRLLSDRFSAERPKGSFSTLEIQRTEQGDSAMYLCASSFPAAGEQYFGPGTRLTVT.

The gene calls are TRBV20-1 and TRBJ2-1; TCRdb returns TRBD2, unconfirmable since there is no DNA. The CDR3 runs 17 residues. From germline, CDR1 is DFQATT and CDR2 SNEGSKA (reference sequence). CDR3 region: CSARLGLATNSYNEQFF.

This rearrangement joins TRBV29-1 to TRBJ1-1; TCRdb reports TRBD1, a call that lacks DNA to check it against. The CDR3 totals 13 residues. Germline V gene sequence: CDR1 SQVTM, CDR2 ANQGSEA. The CDR3: CSVTEGGSTEAFF.

This chain uses TRBV12-5 with TRBJ2-6. The germline V gene has CDR1 LGHNT and CDR2 FRNRAP. The CDR3 is 14 residues long. CDR3 amino acids: CASGSPTGANVLTF.

J is TRBJ2-1 and V is TRBV19; the TRBD1 assignment by TCRdb is unverifiable without DNA. The CDR3 covers 14 residues. Germline V gives CDR1 LNHDA, CDR2 SQIVND (reference sequence). The CDR3 reads CASSMGTQGNEQFF.

This rearrangement joins TRBV5-4 to TRBJ2-7. There are 15 residues in the CDR3. Germline-derived CDR1 and CDR2 are SGHNT and YYREEE (reference sequence). The CDR3: CASSLDKGLGSEQYF.

The rearrangement joins TRBV7-9 to TRBJ1-2. The germline gives CDR1 SEHNR, CDR2 FQNEAQ (reference sequence). The CDR3 totals 16 residues. This chain's CDR3 is CASSLVSEVHNYGYTF.

The chain uses TRBV20-1 and TRBJ1-4. This CDR3 has 13 amino acids. Germline values: CDR1 DFQATT, CDR2 SNEGSKA (reference sequence). CDR3 loop: CSALRESGEKLFF.

The chain joins TRBV6-6 to TRBJ1-1. Germline assignment: CDR1 MNHNY and CDR2 SVGAGI (reference sequence). The CDR3 has 15 residues. CDR3 in amino acids: CASSYSSVLNTEAFF.

This chain uses TRBV7-9 with TRBJ2-5; TCRdb returns TRBD2, unconfirmable since there is no DNA. The CDR3 is 17 amino acids. Germline CDR1 and CDR2: SEHNR and FQNEAQ (reference sequence). The CDR3 spells CASSGRLAQEYQETQYF.

The genes are TRBV29-1 and TRBJ1-1. CDR3 size: 15 residues. Germline V gene lookup returns CDR1 SQVTM and CDR2 ANQGSEA. CDR3 sequence: CSVEDPRAPNTEAFF.

V gene TRBV6-5 combines with J gene TRBJ1-1; no DNA is available, so the TRBD1 call from TCRdb remains unchecked. This CDR3 comprises 14 residues. CDR1 is MNHEY and CDR2 is SVGAGI in the germline V gene. CDR3 protein: CASREWDRGKEAFF.

The chain combines TRBV3-1 with TRBJ2-1; TCRdb lists TRBD2, though no DNA is available to test this call. The V gene's germline CDR1 is LGHDT and CDR2 YNNKEL (reference sequence). The CDR3 consists of 15 residues. The CDR3 protein is CASSQGASGDNEQFF.

The gene calls are TRBV24-1 and TRBJ2-1; TCRdb reports TRBD2, a call that lacks DNA to check it against. CDR3 length equals 16 residues. In germline, CDR1 is KGHDR, CDR2 SFDVKD. The CDR3 reads CATSDSSGSLYNEQFF.

The chain uses TRBV29-1 and TRBJ2-3; TCRdb gives TRBD2 as the D gene, but with no DNA this cannot be confirmed. This CDR3 is 14 amino acids long. From germline, CDR1 is SQVTM and CDR2 ANQGSEA. Here the CDR3 reads CSALGLVEADTQYF.

The V call is TRBV6-2 or TRBV6-3, the J call TRBJ2-1; the D call of TRBD2 rests on TCRdb alone, since no DNA is present to check it. This CDR3 is 15 amino acids long. Germline V lookup: CDR1 MNHEY, CDR2 SVGEGT. The CDR3 loop is CASTQGTSGGNEQFF.

The chain couples TRBV7-2 to TRBJ2-3; no DNA is available, so the TRBD1 call from TCRdb remains unchecked. The CDR3 is made up of 14 amino acids. The germline CDR1 and CDR2 sequences are SGHTA and FQGNSA. The chain's CDR3 is CASGIRGGTDTQYF.

The chain is built from TRBV20-1 and TRBJ2-1; TCRdb calls TRBD1, which cannot be checked without DNA. The CDR3 runs 15 residues. In germline, CDR1 is DFQATT, CDR2 SNEGSKA (reference sequence). The CDR3 here is CSARETGTTYNEQFF.

The CDR3 spells CASSVAGTGGTEAFF. The chain has TRBV19 and TRBJ1-1; TCRdb outputs TRBD1, but without DNA this stays unchecked. Germline V gives CDR1 LNHDA, CDR2 SQIVND (reference sequence). The CDR3 is 15 residues long.

J is TRBJ2-3 and V is TRBV15; TCRdb designates TRBD1, a call that cannot be tested without DNA. This CDR3 is 15 amino acids long. From germline, CDR1 is LNHNV and CDR2 YYDKDF (reference sequence). CDR3 protein: CATSSSRFPTDTQYF.

This chain connects TRBV27 to TRBJ1-1. The CDR3 has 12 amino acids. Germline values: CDR1 MNHEY, CDR2 SMNVEV (reference sequence). The CDR3 loop reads CASSFLGTEAFF.

The chain joins TRBV6-2 or TRBV6-3 to TRBJ2-7; checking the TCRdb D call of TRBD1 is not possible without DNA. This CDR3 is built from 14 residues. Germline lookup yields CDR1 MNHEY and CDR2 SVGEGT. CDR3 region: CASTSETATWEQYF.